Listed below are T cell receptor beta chains from one sample, sequenced in a study of cytomegalovirus exposure and HLA in healthy donors. The table came from immunoSEQ multiplex PCR; TCRdb's copy has only in-frame clones and leaves some out. The repertoire includes some 180,000 clones, roughly 80% of them detected once, and roughly 3% sits in the top ten. Sequencing was done on a sample of PBMCs. Receptors were obtained from a woman aged 30 to 39 in good health and CMV-seronegative. Both conserved end residues are part of each CDR3. A D gene is named only where the DNA matches it firmly. Clone size is shown for a subset of rows, as once, few, many or a class of expanded clone.

D gene,clone size,J gene,V gene,CDR3 DNA,CDR3 protein
TRBD1,.,TRBJ1-5,TRBV27,TGTGCCAGCAGTTCCCGGACAGGGGGCTTTGGTCAGCCCCAGCATTTT,CASSSRTGGFGQPQHF
.,.,TRBJ2-1,TRBV7-9,TGTGCCAGCAGCCGCACGGGGTATGTGCAGTTCTTC,CASSRTGYVQFF
.,few,TRBJ2-7,TRBV7-9,TGTGCCAGCAGCCCTACCTTGTCGGGAGCCTACGAGCAGTACTTC,CASSPTLSGAYEQYF
.,.,TRBJ2-7,TRBV30,TGTGCCTGGAGCCCATCCTACGAGCAGTACTTC,CAWSPSYEQYF
.,.,TRBJ2-7,TRBV11-3,TGTGCCAGCAGCCCTTCAGGTGCCAACGAGCAGTACTTC,CASSPSGANEQYF
.,.,TRBJ2-7,TRBV5-4,TGTGCCAGCAGCTTGTTTTTGAGCGGCGAGCAGTACTTC,CASSLFLSGEQYF
.,.,TRBJ2-3,TRBV7-2,TGTGCCAGCAGCTTAGGGGCCTCCCGGTCCGATACGCAGTATTTT,CASSLGASRSDTQYF
TRBD1,.,TRBJ1-2,TRBV30,TGTGCCTGGAGTGAACAGGGGCCATATGGCTACACCTTC,CAWSEQGPYGYTF
.,.,TRBJ1-4,TRBV7-9,TGTGCCTCTCGGCTGGGGAGGGAAAAACTGTTTTTT,CASRLGREKLFF
.,.,TRBJ1-1,TRBV5-1,TGCGCCAGCAGATTGTCCCAAACGACAGGGAACACTGAAGCTTTCTTT,CASRLSQTTGNTEAFF
.,.,TRBJ2-5,TRBV7-8,TGTGCCAGCAGCTTAAGAAGGAGCCAAGAGACCCAGTACTTC,CASSLRRSQETQYF
.,.,TRBJ2-3,TRBV2,TGTGCCAGCAGTGTGGTACTAGCATCTACCACAGATACGCAGTATTTT,CASSVVLASTTDTQYF
.,.,TRBJ2-7,TRBV5-4,TGTGCCAGCAACGCCATCGACAGGTTTGCCTACGAGCAGTACTTC,CASNAIDRFAYEQYF
TRBD1,.,TRBJ1-1,TRBV6-1,TGTGCCAGCAGTGCAGGGGGTGGCACTGAAGCTTTCTTT,CASSAGGGTEAFF
TRBD2,.,TRBJ2-5,TRBV4-2,TGTGCCAGCAGCCAAGATTGGTCGGCGGGGGGGAGTCAAGAGACCCAGTACTTC,CASSQDWSAGGSQETQYF
.,once,TRBJ2-3,TRBV7-6,TGTGCCAGCAGCAGTTCCAGGACAGATACGCAGTATTTT,CASSSSRTDTQYF
.,.,TRBJ1-3,TRBV6-6,TGTGCCAGCAGGGCACAGTCTTTCTCTGGAAACACCATATATTTT,CASRAQSFSGNTIYF
TRBD1,.,TRBJ2-7,TRBV27,TGTGCCAGCACAGGCAGGGGGCCCCCCTATTACGAGCAGTACTTC,CASTGRGPPYYEQYF
TRBD1,.,TRBJ1-4,TRBV9,TGTGCCAGCAGCCGGGACAGGGCTAATGAAAAACTGTTTTTT,CASSRDRANEKLFF
.,.,TRBJ2-1,TRBV29-1,TGCAGCGTTGTGGCCACCTCCTACAATGAGCAGTTCTTC,CSVVATSYNEQFF
.,once,TRBJ1-2,TRBV5-4,TGTGCCAGCAGCTTTGGGGCGGGGGGGGACTATGGCTACACCTTC,CASSFGAGGDYGYTF
TRBD2,.,TRBJ2-1,TRBV5-6,TGTGCCAGCAGCTTCGGGACTAGCGGGAGAGGGCAGTTCTTC,CASSFGTSGRGQFF
.,.,TRBJ2-7,TRBV4-1,TGCGCCAGCAGCCAACGCAGATCCTACGAGCAGTACTTC,CASSQRRSYEQYF
.,.,TRBJ1-1,TRBV14,TGTGCCAGCAGCCAAGACCCCGACACTGAAGCTTTCTTT,CASSQDPDTEAFF
TRBD2,few,TRBJ2-5,TRBV7-2,TGTGCCAGCAGCCAGGGACTAGCGGAAGAGACCCAGTACTTC,CASSQGLAEETQYF
.,.,TRBJ1-2,TRBV7-3,TGTGCCAGCAGCTTTAACCGCGGCTATGGCTACACCTTC,CASSFNRGYGYTF
TRBD2,.,TRBJ2-7,TRBV5-1,TGCGCCAGCAGCCCTACTAGCGGGAGGCCCTACGAGCAGTACTTC,CASSPTSGRPYEQYF
TRBD2,.,TRBJ2-7,TRBV4-1,TGCGCCAGCAGCCAAGGTCCGTCGGGGGGGCGCGGGCAGTACTTC,CASSQGPSGGRGQYF
.,.,TRBJ2-7,TRBV5-1,TGCGCCAGCAGCTCACAGGGTTACGAGCAGTACTTC,CASSSQGYEQYF
.,.,TRBJ1-4,TRBV7-9,TGTGCCAGCAGCTTTAGGAGTTCTAATGAAAAACTGTTTTTT,CASSFRSSNEKLFF
.,.,TRBJ2-5,TRBV4-1,TGCGCCAGCAGCCTCTCAGAACGAGAGACCCAGTACTTC,CASSLSERETQYF
.,.,TRBJ2-2,TRBV28,TGTGCCAGCAGTCCATCGGGACAACACACCGGGGAGCTGTTTTTT,CASSPSGQHTGELFF
.,.,TRBJ2-3,TRBV5-1,TGCGCCAGCAGCTCCCCTCTTTCAGATACGCAGTATTTT,CASSSPLSDTQYF
.,.,TRBJ1-1,TRBV7-9,TGTGCCAGCAGCCCGCCACAGGGCCCGGGCACTGAAGCTTTCTTT,CASSPPQGPGTEAFF
.,.,TRBJ2-7,TRBV9,TGTGCCAGCAGCGTAGCTCATCGGGGGGCGACCTACGAGCAGTACTTC,CASSVAHRGATYEQYF
.,few,TRBJ2-5,TRBV7-6,TGTGCCAGCAGCTCCACGAGGCGAGAGACCCAGTACTTC,CASSSTRRETQYF
TRBD1,few,TRBJ1-4,TRBV6-5,TGTGCCAGCAGTTACTCCCGGGACAGTTACGAAAAACTGTTTTTT,CASSYSRDSYEKLFF
.,.,TRBJ1-4,TRBV27,TGTGCCAGCAGTTTAAGGGAGCGTAATGAAAAACTGTTTTTT,CASSLRERNEKLFF
.,.,TRBJ2-2,TRBV6-5,TGTGCCAGCAGTTACTCAGACAGTCCGAACACCGGGGAGCTGTTTTTT,CASSYSDSPNTGELFF
TRBD2,few,TRBJ2-1,TRBV7-2,TGTGCCAGCAGCTTAAGGGGGACTAGCGGTTACAATGAGCAGTTCTTC,CASSLRGTSGYNEQFF
TRBD1,.,TRBJ1-2,TRBV18,TGTGCCAGCTCACCCTACAGGGGGTATGGCTACACCTTC,CASSPYRGYGYTF
.,.,TRBJ1-1,TRBV6-5,TGTGCCAGCAGACGCGAACAGGGAACTGAAGCTTTCTTT,CASRREQGTEAFF
.,.,TRBJ2-7,TRBV5-5,TGTGCCAGCAGCGGAAACGAGGGGGAATGGGACTTC,CASSGNEGEWDF
.,.,TRBJ2-7,TRBV19,TGTGCCAGTAGTTATAAAGAGGGGGGGACCTTCTACGAGCAGTACTTC,CASSYKEGGTFYEQYF
.,.,TRBJ2-7,TRBV5-4,TGTGCCAGCAGCCCCTCCGGGGGAAGGGCTATCTACGAGCAGTACTTC,CASSPSGGRAIYEQYF
.,.,TRBJ2-5,TRBV30,TGTGCCTGGAGTAGAACTAGCCAAGCCCAAGAGACCCAGTACTTC,CAWSRTSQAQETQYF
TRBD2,.,TRBJ2-1,TRBV5-1,TGCGCCAGCCAATCGGCTAGCGGGAGGGCCTCCTACAATGAGCAGTTCTTC,CASQSASGRASYNEQFF
TRBD1,.,TRBJ2-7,TRBV2,TGTGCCAGCAGCGACTACCGACAGGGGCCTTCCTTC,CASSDYRQGPSF
.,.,TRBJ1-1,TRBV7-9,TGTGCCAGCAGCTTAGTAGTGAGCACTGAAGCTTTCTTT,CASSLVVSTEAFF
.,few,TRBJ1-4,TRBV7-9,TGTGCCAGCAGCCCGACTCGCGGGGCGGTGGGTAATGAAAAACTGTTTTTT,CASSPTRGAVGNEKLFF
.,.,TRBJ2-5,TRBV5-4,TGTGCCAGCAGGCCCTACAGGGATCAAGAGACCCAGTACTTC,CASRPYRDQETQYF
.,.,TRBJ1-5,TRBV11-2,TGTGCCAGCAGCTACTCGAATCAGCCCCAGCATTTT,CASSYSNQPQHF